This T cell receptor (beta chain) was documented in a study of OX40 agonist ivuxolimab in advanced cancers. This CDR3 has 15 residues. Germline CDR1 is MNHEY and CDR2 is SMNVEV (reference sequence). With 7 bases removed from V and 0 bases from J, the gap between germline ends came to 16 bases. Produced via immunoSEQ multiplex PCR; TCRdb's table is partial and in-frame only. The sample has over 40,000 clones; 75% to 90% are singletons. With baseline, cycle 4 day 1, and cycle 7 day 1 as timepoints, blood was sampled. Material: CD4+ or CD8+ T cells sorted from blood, obtained in a trial of the OX40 agonist ivuxolimab. This TCR was recovered from an adult with an advanced solid tumor such as melanoma, head and neck, liver or kidney cancer. This chain links TRBV27 with TRBJ2-7, with D possibly being TRBD1 (5 bases). CDR3 nucleotides: TGTGCCAGCACCCCCAACCAGGGCGGCTCCTACGAGCAGTACTTC. It is translated as CASTPNQGGSYEQYF.